What follows are 27 T cell receptor beta chains derived from one specimen sequenced in a study of CD8 T cells in ankylosing spondylitis. TCRdb re-analysed the 5' RACE reads in MiXCR, keeping a single row per CDR3 protein. The repertoire holds a few hundred thousand distinct CDR3 sequences, with over 15% as singletons. Material for sequencing was blood, either unsorted or a sorted T cell fraction (not recorded which). Source of these receptors: a male donor with ankylosing spondylitis or in good health (not recorded which).

The chain combines TRBV6-2 or TRBV6-3 with TRBJ2-2, with 7 bases aligning to TRBD2. Per the germline V gene, CDR1 is MNHEY and CDR2 is SVGEGT. The trim removed 10 bases at V and 4 bases at J, leaving 3 bases unmatched. The CDR3 covers 12 residues. The CDR3 nucleotides are TGTGCCACCGGGGAGGGCACCGGGGAGCTGTTTTTT. Protein sequence: CATGEGTGELFF.

This chain joins TRBV10-3 and TRBJ1-1; weak D call: TRBD1 (6 bases). Germline CDR1 and CDR2: ENHRY and SYGVKD. CDR3 length equals 13 residues. V was shortened by 3 bases and J by 6 bases, with 11 bases between the two germline ends. The CDR3 DNA reads as TGTGCCATCAGTGAATCGGGGGCGGCTGAAGCTTTCTTT. Translating gives CAISESGAAEAFF.

V is TRBV29-1 and J is TRBJ2-5; D remains unclear. Germline values: CDR1 SQVTM, CDR2 ANQGSEA. The CDR3 extends over 13 amino acids. V lost 3 bases to trimming and J lost 0 bases, with 8 bases between them. The CDR3 DNA sequence: TGCAGCGTTGACCCAGAGAACCAAGAGACCCAGTACTTC. Residues: CSVDPENQETQYF.

Ten or more counts support this clonotype. The chain recombines TRBV5-1 with TRBJ2-2; no clear D gene. The CDR3 sequence is 21 residues long. The germline CDR1 and CDR2 sequences are SGHRS and YFSETQ. Trimming took 0 bases from V and 2 from J, leaving 26 bases between them. CDR3 sequence reads: CASSLGPEVANLLNNTGELFF. DNA for the CDR3: TGCGCCAGCAGCTTGGGCCCCGAAGTCGCGAACCTGCTGAACAACACCGGGGAGCTGTTTTTT.

The chain links TRBV5-1 to TRBJ2-3; no definite D call. CDR1 and CDR2 (germline): SGHRS, YFSETQ. V gave up 1 base and J gave up 5 bases, with 11 bases separating them. There are 14 residues in the CDR3. In nucleotides, the CDR3 is TGCGCCAGCAGCTTGCGGCAGTCCCAAGATACGCAGTATTTT. Translating it yields CASSLRQSQDTQYF.

The table lists this clonotype with a count of one. The V call is TRBV9, the J call TRBJ2-7; D may match TRBD1 or TRBD2 (5 bases each). This CDR3 has 14 amino acids. V dropped 3 bases and J dropped 2 bases, with 12 bases sitting between them. Germline V gives CDR1 SGDLS, CDR2 YYNGEE. The DNA for the CDR3 is TGTGCCAGCAGCGCCCGGGACCCCACCTACGAGCAGTACTTC. It translates to CASSARDPTYEQYF. Supplemented by reference TRBV9 and TRBJ2-7, the full variable domain reads DSGVTQTPKHLITATGQRVTLRCSPRSGDLSVYWYQQSLDQGLQFLIQYYNGEERAKGNILERFSAQQFPDLHSELNLSSLELGDSALYFCASSARDPTYEQYFGPGTRLTVT.

J is TRBJ2-2 and V is TRBV9; D may correspond to TRBD1 or TRBD2 (6 bases each). The V gene lost 0 bases and the J gene lost 5 bases, with 14 bases spanning the gap. This CDR3 has 16 residues. Germline CDR1 reads SGDLS; CDR2 reads YYNGEE. The chain's CDR3 is CASSVGGAVNTGELFF. The CDR3 bases are TGTGCCAGCAGCGTAGGGGGGGCCGTAAATACCGGGGAGCTGTTTTTT.

Notes on this clonotype: Sequence at one end of the junction differs from germline and may be a read error. The genes are TRBV4-1 and TRBJ2-4; perhaps D is TRBD1 or TRBD2 (5 bases each). Germline lookup yields CDR1 MGHRA and CDR2 YSYEKL. This CDR3 has 11 amino acids. CDR3 loop: CASSQGGISSF. CDR3 sequence (DNA): TGCGCCAGCAGCCAAGGGGGGATCAGTAGCTTC.

This clonotype was picked up a small number of times. The V gene is TRBV27, the J gene TRBJ2-7; 11 nucleotides line up with TRBD1. This CDR3 is built from 14 residues. The germline V gene encodes CDR1 MNHEY and CDR2 SMNVEV (reference sequence). J gave up 6 bases and V 4 bases, and 5 bases lay outside the gene matches. The CDR3 DNA reads as TGTGCCAGCAGTTCAGGACAGGGGGCCTCCGAGCAGTACTTC. Translation: CASSSGQGASEQYF.

This clonotype has just a few counts. V is TRBV7-6 and J is TRBJ2-5, with D uncertain. The ends were cut back, 6 bases at V and 0 bases at J, with 26 bases in the middle. CDR1 and CDR2 from the germline V gene are SGHVS and FNYEAQ. This CDR3 comprises 19 residues. The CDR3, as DNA: TGTGCCAGCAGTCTAACGGTAACAGCCCAACCTGTAAACCAAGAGACCCAGTACTTC. This codes for CASSLTVTAQPVNQETQYF.

The gene calls are TRBV29-1 and TRBJ2-7, with a weak D call TRBD2 (5 bases). The CDR3 covers 13 residues. Deletions cut 4 bases from V and 3 bases from J, with 13 bases between. Germline V lookup: CDR1 SQVTM, CDR2 ANQGSEA. The CDR3 spells CSVAPGRSYEQYF. The DNA of the CDR3 is TGCAGCGTTGCTCCGGGAAGGAGCTACGAGCAGTACTTC.

The J gene is TRBJ2-1, the V gene TRBV5-1, with D perhaps matching TRBD1 or TRBD2 (6 bases each). CDR1 is SGHRS and CDR2 is YFSETQ in the germline V gene. The CDR3 length is 16 residues. Trimming shortened V by 1 base and J by 0 bases, and 11 bases separated the two germline ends. This CDR3 reads CASSLISGASYNEQFF. The CDR3 DNA reads TGCGCCAGCAGCTTGATTTCGGGGGCCTCCTACAATGAGCAGTTCTTC.

The rearrangement uses TRBV29-1 and TRBJ2-7; TRBD1 agrees at 9 bases. Germline loops: CDR1 SQVTM, CDR2 ANQGSEA. After removal of 5 bases from V and 3 bases from J, the junction contained 2 bases not matched to a gene. The CDR3 has 12 residues. The CDR3 region is CSVPGQGYEQYF. For the CDR3, the DNA is TGCAGCGTTCCGGGACAGGGCTACGAGCAGTACTTC.

This clonotype was seen only a few times. The V call is TRBV10-3, the J call TRBJ1-2; D gene uncertain. The V gene's germline CDR1 is ENHRY and CDR2 SYGVKD. This CDR3 region has 14 residues. Trimming took 3 bases from V and 2 from J, leaving 10 bases between them. In DNA, the CDR3 is TGTGCCATCAGTGAACCGGAGCAGAACTATGGCTACACCTTC. Translated: CAISEPEQNYGYTF.

This rearrangement joins TRBV19 to TRBJ2-7; no clear D. The CDR3 has 13 amino acids. Deletions cut 3 bases from V and 5 bases from J, with 11 bases between. Germline CDR1 LNHDA, CDR2 SQIVND (reference sequence). The CDR3 DNA reads as TGTGCCAGTAGTATGGCTTTTAAGGACGAGCAGTACTTC. It specifies CASSMAFKDEQYF. Looking up the rest from reference TRBV19 and TRBJ2-7 gives the full variable domain: DGGITQSPKYLFRKEGQNVTLSCEQNLNHDAMYWYRQDPGQGLRLIYYSQIVNDFQKGDIAEGYSVSREKKESFPLTVTSAQKNPTAFYLCASSMAFKDEQYFGPGTRLTVT.

The chain links TRBV20-1 to TRBJ2-1, with D tentatively TRBD2 (6 bases). V lost 0 bases and J 0 bases, leaving 15 bases between the germline ends. The CDR3 is 17 residues long. Germline values: CDR1 DFQATT, CDR2 SNEGSKA (reference sequence). CDR3 DNA sequence: TGCAGTGCTAGAGACCCCGACCGGGGGAGCTCCTACAATGAGCAGTTCTTC. Protein: CSARDPDRGSSYNEQFF.

The CDR3 nucleotides read TGTGCCACCAGTGTATCGAACACCGGGGAGCTGTTTTTT. Its protein is CATSVSNTGELFF. J is TRBJ2-2 and V is TRBV24-1, with unresolved D. CDR1 is KGHDR and CDR2 is SFDVKD in the germline V gene. The V end was cut by 5 bases, the J end by 0 bases, with 3 bases between. This CDR3 contains 13 residues.

The J gene is TRBJ2-7, the V gene TRBV20-1; no clear D gene. V shed 6 bases and J shed 2 bases, with 5 bases lying between them. The length of the CDR3 is 10 residues. CDR1 DFQATT and CDR2 SNEGSKA come from the germline V gene (reference sequence). The CDR3 here is CSAGPYEQYF. The CDR3 nucleotides read TGCAGTGCCGGGCCCTACGAGCAGTACTTC.

This clonotype was counted only a few times. The chain has TRBV10-2 and TRBJ1-5, with D hard to call. CDR3 length: 13 residues. The V gene's germline CDR1 is WSHSY and CDR2 SAAADI. V was trimmed by 0 bases and J by 7 bases, leaving 7 bases between them. The CDR3 nucleotides are TGCGCCAGCAGTGAGTCCACTGGCCAGCCCCAGCATTTT. It encodes CASSESTGQPQHF.

This clonotype was counted ten times or more. The V call is TRBV20-1, the J call TRBJ2-1, with D unresolved. The CDR3 totals 13 residues. Trimming pared 4 bases from V and 0 bases from J, leaving 7 bases between. Per the germline V gene, CDR1 is DFQATT and CDR2 is SNEGSKA (reference sequence). CDR3 amino acids: CSAIKPSYNEQFF. CDR3 in DNA: TGCAGTGCTATAAAACCCTCCTACAATGAGCAGTTCTTC.

The chain has TRBV29-1 and TRBJ2-7; D possibly corresponds to TRBD1 (5 bases). The length of the CDR3 is 13 residues. Trimming shortened V by 3 bases and J by 0 bases, and 9 bases separated the two germline ends. Germline CDR1 reads SQVTM; CDR2 reads ANQGSEA. This CDR3 reads CSVETARSYEQYF. In DNA, the CDR3 is TGCAGCGTTGAGACAGCTCGCTCCTACGAGCAGTACTTC.

This clonotype has a count of ten or more. This sequence joins TRBV7-2 and TRBJ2-3, with 10 nucleotides matching TRBD2. CDR3 size: 16 residues. V lost 4 bases and J lost 2; bases outside the gene matches: 6. The germline V gene encodes CDR1 SGHTA and CDR2 FQGNSA. In DNA, the CDR3 is TGTGCCAGCAGCTCCGAGCGGGAGGGCATCACAGATACGCAGTATTTT. Protein: CASSSEREGITDTQYF.

The chain combines TRBV5-1 with TRBJ2-7; D is possibly TRBD1 or TRBD2 (5 bases each). V was trimmed by 1 base and J by 5 bases, leaving 16 bases between them. Germline values: CDR1 SGHRS, CDR2 YFSETQ. The CDR3 covers 15 residues. DNA for the CDR3: TGCGCCAGCAGCTTGTTATCGGGGCCATCTAACGAGCAGTACTTC. As protein: CASSLLSGPSNEQYF.

V gene TRBV29-1 combines with J gene TRBJ2-1; a weak D match, TRBD2 (5 bases). Trimming took off 5 bases at V and 8 bases at J, with 13 bases between the two ends. The CDR3 has 12 residues. The germline V gene encodes CDR1 SQVTM and CDR2 ANQGSEA. The CDR3 loop is CSVIGELDEQFF. CDR3 bases: TGCAGCGTTATCGGGGAATTGGATGAGCAGTTCTTC.

This clonotype was counted between two and nine times. This chain links TRBV3-1 with TRBJ2-4, with D uncertain. Trimming cost V 0 bases and J 8 bases, with 11 bases left between them. There are 14 residues in the CDR3. Germline lookup yields CDR1 LGHDT and CDR2 YNNKEL (reference sequence). The CDR3 DNA sequence: TGTGCCAGCAGCCAAGAACTACTCACCGACATTCAGTACTTC. Its protein product is CASSQELLTDIQYF.

This clonotype has at least ten counts. The chain joins TRBV25-1 to TRBJ2-4; no reliable D call. Germline V CDR1 and CDR2: MGHDK, SYGVNS. The V gene lost 3 bases and the J gene lost 6 bases, with 12 bases spanning the gap. The CDR3 contains 14 residues. CDR3 sequence (DNA): TGTGCCAGCAGTGACCTCCGGGCCGGAAACATTCAGTACTTC. Translating it yields CASSDLRAGNIQYF.

The rearrangement uses TRBV24-1 and TRBJ2-1; TRBD1 agrees at 10 bases. CDR1 and CDR2 (germline): KGHDR, SFDVKD. This CDR3 comprises 14 residues. Trimming cost V 5 bases and J 4 bases; bases outside gene matches: 1. The CDR3 DNA is TGTGCCACCAGTGGGGGACAGGGGTACAATGAGCAGTTCTTC. Translating gives CATSGGQGYNEQFF.